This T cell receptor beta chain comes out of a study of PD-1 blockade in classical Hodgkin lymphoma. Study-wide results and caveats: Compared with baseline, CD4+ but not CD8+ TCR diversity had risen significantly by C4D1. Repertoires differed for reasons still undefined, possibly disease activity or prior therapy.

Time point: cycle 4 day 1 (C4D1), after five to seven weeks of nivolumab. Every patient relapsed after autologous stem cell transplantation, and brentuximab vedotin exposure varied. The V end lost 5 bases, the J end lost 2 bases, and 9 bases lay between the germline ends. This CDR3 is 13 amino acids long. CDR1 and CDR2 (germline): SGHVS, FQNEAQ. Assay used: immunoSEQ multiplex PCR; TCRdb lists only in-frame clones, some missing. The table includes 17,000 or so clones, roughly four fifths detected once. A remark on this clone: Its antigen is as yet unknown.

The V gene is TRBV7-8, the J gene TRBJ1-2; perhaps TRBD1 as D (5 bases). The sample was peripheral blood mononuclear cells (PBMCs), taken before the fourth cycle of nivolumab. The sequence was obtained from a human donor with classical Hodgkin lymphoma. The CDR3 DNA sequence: TGTGCCAGCAGCCCCTGGGGGAACTATGGCTACACCTTC. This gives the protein CASSPWGNYGYTF.